What follows are 2 T cell receptor beta chains derived from one specimen sequenced in a study of T cell responses to AZD1222 COVID-19 vaccine. Using immunoSEQ multiplex PCR, the repertoire was profiled, and TCRdb retains in-frame clones only, with some absent. The sample consists of about 49,000 clones, 70% to 80% of them appearing once. The input for sequencing was peripheral blood, taken on day 0 of AZD1222 vaccination. The receptors originated from an adult in good health.

The CDR3 DNA follows: TGTGCCAGCAGCCAAGACCCGTACCAGTCACCCCTCCACTTT. Translated: CASSQDPYQSPLHF. The chain is built from TRBV14 and TRBJ1-6; D is unresolved. The CDR3 sequence is 14 residues long. The V end was cut by 0 bases, the J end by 10 bases, with 10 bases between. In germline, CDR1 is SGHDN, CDR2 FVKESK.

This clone showed up just a few times. This rearrangement joins TRBV5-5 to TRBJ2-7; D not certain. The CDR3 sequence is 12 residues long. Trimming removed 2 bases at V and 3 bases at J, with 6 bases between. CDR1 and CDR2 (germline): SGHKS, YYEKEE (reference sequence). CDR3 nucleotides: TGTGCCAGCAGCTTAATCGGCTACGAGCAGTACTTC. Residues: CASSLIGYEQYF.